The 26 T cell receptor beta chains in this list originate from one sample, sequenced in a study of cytomegalovirus exposure and HLA in healthy donors. The PCR employed 60 Vbeta primers together with 13 Jbeta primers. The assay was immunoSEQ multiplex PCR, and TCRdb's table has in-frame clones only and misses some. The sample contains some 190,000 clones, roughly 77% of which appear only once. The source material was PBMCs. Receptors originate from a woman under 40 in good health and CMV-seropositive.

The sample holds one count of this clone. This chain uses TRBV11-2 with TRBJ1-4, with D unresolved. This CDR3 is 15 amino acids long. V shed 1 base and J shed 10 bases, with 16 bases lying between them. CDR1 and CDR2 from the germline V gene are SGHAT and FQNNGV. CDR3 coding DNA: TGTGCCAGCAGCTTAGCCTACGACCCCGGCGGAAAACTGTTTTTT. Encoded protein: CASSLAYDPGGKLFF.

The chain is built from TRBV7-9 and TRBJ1-5; weak D call: TRBD1 (5 bases). V lost 0 bases and J lost 9, with 9 bases in between. Germline CDR1 SEHNR, CDR2 FQNEAQ (reference sequence). CDR3 size: 13 residues. CDR3 sequence reads: CASSLAEGRPQHF. The CDR3 nucleotides are TGTGCCAGCAGCTTAGCGGAGGGGCGGCCCCAGCATTTT.

The chain combines TRBV14 with TRBJ2-7; D is possibly TRBD2 (6 bases). The CDR3 runs 16 residues. CDR1 SGHDN and CDR2 FVKESK come from the germline V gene. Trimming stripped 1 base from V and 2 bases from J, with 15 bases between. Written as DNA, the CDR3 is TGTGCCAGCAGCCAAGTTTGGGGGGTCCCCCCCTACGAGCAGTACTTC. Amino acids: CASSQVWGVPPYEQYF.

V usage is TRBV9 and J usage is TRBJ1-3; possible D gene TRBD1, 6 bases. The germline gives CDR1 SGDLS, CDR2 YYNGEE. V was clipped by 4 bases and J by 0 bases, with 14 bases between them. This CDR3 spans 16 amino acids. The CDR3: CASSTRQDISGNTIYF. CDR3 nucleotide sequence: TGTGCCAGCAGCACCCGACAGGACATCTCTGGAAACACCATATATTTT.

Notes on this clone: At one boundary the junction diverges from the germline segment, which might be a read error. The chain employs TRBV19 and TRBJ2-7; D ambiguous. This CDR3 has 14 amino acids. CDR1 and CDR2 from the germline V gene are LNHDA and SQIVND (reference sequence). Written as DNA, the CDR3 is TGTGCCAATAGTATTAACTCCAAGTCCTACGAGCAGTACTTC. Translated: CANSINSKSYEQYF.

This clone was detected a few times. The chain links TRBV4-3 to TRBJ2-4, with TRBD1 identical over 9 bases. Germline trimming cut 6 bases from V and 8 bases from J; bases unmatched to any gene: 8. The CDR3 runs 14 residues. CDR1 is LGHNA, CDR2 YSLEER, per germline. CDR3 DNA: TGCGCCAGCAGGACCAGGACAGGGGAGGACATTCAGTACTTC. Protein: CASRTRTGEDIQYF.

The V and J genes are TRBV19 and TRBJ2-2, with D perhaps matching TRBD1 (6 bases). CDR3 length equals 12 residues. V lost 7 bases to trimming and J lost 8 bases, with 11 bases between them. Germline CDR1 LNHDA, CDR2 SQIVND (reference sequence). The CDR3 region is CASNQGLGELFF. As DNA, the CDR3 is TGTGCCAGTAATCAGGGGCTGGGGGAGCTGTTTTTT.

The chain uses TRBV5-7 and TRBJ2-5; 14 bases agree with TRBD2. TRBV5-7 carries the ORF label, with uncertain function. V gave up 3 bases and J gave up 2 bases; unmatched junction bases: 3. This CDR3 spans 16 amino acids. The CDR3 reads CASSWGLAGDQETQYF. The CDR3 DNA sequence: TGTGCCAGCAGCTGGGGACTAGCGGGGGATCAAGAGACCCAGTACTTC.

Only a few counts were recorded for this clone. The CDR3 DNA reads as TGTGCCAGTAGTCCCGAGGGAGGGGCAGTCAGTGCGTCCTACGAGCAGTACTTC. It codes for CASSPEGGAVSASYEQYF. The rearrangement joins TRBV19 to TRBJ2-7, with 7 bases aligning to TRBD2. Germline CDR1 LNHDA, CDR2 SQIVND (reference sequence). The CDR3 loop spans 18 amino acids. V shed 5 bases and J 1 base; nucleotides not matched to a gene: 17.

The V gene is TRBV14, the J gene TRBJ1-4; 10 bases are shared with TRBD1. The germline gives CDR1 SGHDN, CDR2 FVKESK. This CDR3 spans 16 amino acids. With 2 bases clipped from V and 8 bases from J, the junction kept 8 bases outside the gene matches. The CDR3 loop is CASSQQTGGGYEKLFF. The DNA for the CDR3 is TGTGCCAGCAGCCAACAGACAGGGGGCGGATACGAAAAACTGTTTTTT.

V and J are TRBV7-9 and TRBJ1-4; D might be TRBD1 (6 bases). The V and J ends lost 6 bases and 7 bases respectively, with 21 bases between them. This CDR3 comprises 16 residues. CDR1 is SEHNR and CDR2 is FQNEAQ in the germline V gene (reference sequence). The DNA of the CDR3 is TGTGCCAGCAGACCCTCCAGGGGATGGGTCAGTGAAAAACTGTTTTTT. Protein sequence: CASRPSRGWVSEKLFF.

The chain links TRBV6-5 to TRBJ1-5; TRBD1 is a possible D gene (6 bases). In germline, CDR1 is MNHEY, CDR2 SVGAGI. The V and J ends lost 3 bases and 3 bases respectively, with 15 bases between them. The CDR3 runs 16 residues. The chain's CDR3 is CASSYEEGGNNQPQHF. CDR3 bases: TGTGCCAGCAGTTATGAGGAAGGGGGAAACAATCAGCCCCAGCATTTT.

In regard to this clone: This specimen includes other DNA sequences encoding the same CDR3. This chain joins TRBV7-2 and TRBJ2-7; perhaps TRBD2 as D (5 bases). Per germline, CDR1 SGHTA and CDR2 FQGNSA. Trimming pared 4 bases from V and 3 bases from J, leaving 10 bases between. The CDR3 extends over 13 amino acids. The CDR3 DNA follows: TGTGCCAGCAGCTGGGGTGAGGGCTACGAGCAGTACTTC. Translated, it gives CASSWGEGYEQYF.

The chain has TRBV5-1 and TRBJ1-6, with TRBD1 identical over 9 bases. Germline CDR1 is SGHRS and CDR2 is YFSETQ. The J segment lost 6 bases and the V segment lost 6 bases, leaving 10 bases of the junction unmatched. This CDR3 comprises 16 residues. The CDR3 bases are TGCGCCAGCACCGCGCTCTCGACAGGGGGTAATTCACCCCTCCACTTT. Translation gives CASTALSTGGNSPLHF.

As concerns this clone: The identical CDR3 is also encoded by other nucleotide sequences in the sample. The chain has TRBV28 and TRBJ2-7; a weak D match, TRBD2 (6 bases). The V end lost 2 bases, the J end lost 4 bases, and 6 bases lay between the germline ends. CDR1 and CDR2 (germline): MDHEN, SYDVKM. This CDR3 contains 12 residues. The CDR3 DNA follows: TGTGCCAGCAGTTTAGGGGGGTACGAGCAGTACTTC. It translates to CASSLGGYEQYF.

V and J are TRBV15 and TRBJ2-3, with D tentatively TRBD2 (6 bases). The germline gives CDR1 LNHNV, CDR2 YYDKDF (reference sequence). This CDR3 is 20 amino acids long. Between the trimmed V and J ends, which lost 0 bases and 2 bases, there was a span of 24 bases. This chain's CDR3 is CATSRDLPYVKAGNTDTQYF. The CDR3, as DNA: TGTGCCACCAGCAGAGATCTCCCCTATGTTAAGGCGGGGAACACAGATACGCAGTATTTT.

This clone was picked up a small number of times. The chain uses TRBV19 and TRBJ1-3; a possible D gene is TRBD1 (6 bases). The CDR3 loop spans 17 amino acids. V lost 1 base, J lost 4 bases, and 17 bases lay in between. Per germline, CDR1 LNHDA and CDR2 SQIVND (reference sequence). CDR3 sequence: CASSIGPGQRGGNTIYF. The CDR3 nucleotides read TGTGCCAGTAGTATAGGACCGGGACAACGGGGAGGAAACACCATATATTTT.

The rearrangement uses TRBV15 and TRBJ2-3, with D tentatively TRBD2 (5 bases). In germline, CDR1 is LNHNV, CDR2 YYDKDF (reference sequence). Trimming cost V 5 bases and J 0 bases, with 6 bases left between them. The CDR3 extends over 13 amino acids. CDR3 sequence: CATSGRSTDTQYF. The CDR3 nucleotides read TGTGCCACCAGCGGGAGAAGCACAGATACGCAGTATTTT.

The chain employs TRBV11-3 and TRBJ1-1, with TRBD1 matching 8 bases. This CDR3 contains 15 residues. CDR1 SGHNT and CDR2 YENEEA come from the germline V gene. Trimming took 4 bases from V and 2 from J; bases not matched to a gene: 6. This CDR3 reads CASSSYTGGNTEAFF. The CDR3 bases are TGTGCCAGCAGCTCCTATACAGGGGGAAACACTGAAGCTTTCTTT. The full variable domain, in which reference TRBV11-3 and TRBJ1-1 provide the parts outside the CDR3, is EAGVVQSPRYKIIEKKQPVAFWCNPISGHNTLYWYLQNLGQGPELLIRYENEEAVDDSQLPKDRFSAERLKGVDSTLKIQPAELGDSAVYLCASSSYTGGNTEAFFGQGTRLTVV.

This clone was detected once. This rearrangement joins TRBV28 to TRBJ2-1, with a possible D match to TRBD2 (5 bases). CDR1 is MDHEN and CDR2 is SYDVKM in the germline V gene. The CDR3 is 11 amino acids. Trimming took 9 bases from V and 9 from J, leaving 12 bases between them. The CDR3, as DNA: TGTGCCAGTCTAGCTATGAGTGAGCAGTTCTTC. This codes for CASLAMSEQFF.

The chain recombines TRBV9 with TRBJ1-2, with D possibly matching TRBD1 (5 bases). Germline V lookup: CDR1 SGDLS, CDR2 YYNGEE. Trimming cost V 4 bases and J 7 bases, with 20 bases left between them. CDR3 length equals 15 residues. For the CDR3, the DNA is TGTGCCAGCAGCCTAGGGAGGGGCAGGGTTATTGGCTACACCTTC. Its translation is CASSLGRGRVIGYTF.

This clone was counted a single time. V and J are TRBV19 and TRBJ1-4, with a possible D match to TRBD1 (5 bases). The CDR3 has 14 amino acids. Germline lookup yields CDR1 LNHDA and CDR2 SQIVND (reference sequence). V lost 4 bases to trimming and J lost 8 bases, with 14 bases between them. CDR3 region: CASSKRGGDEKLFF. CDR3 nucleotides: TGTGCCAGTAGTAAGAGGGGAGGTGACGAAAAACTGTTTTTT.

The chain uses TRBV19 and TRBJ1-4, with D unclear. Germline assignment: CDR1 LNHDA and CDR2 SQIVND (reference sequence). Trimming cost V 4 bases and J 0 bases, with 6 bases left between them. The CDR3 is 14 amino acids. The DNA for the CDR3 is TGTGCCAGTAGTACGAGTGCAACTAATGAAAAACTGTTTTTT. Amino acids: CASSTSATNEKLFF.

This clone has only a few counts. The CDR3 spells CASSSEIYNEQFF. The CDR3 coding sequence is TGTGCCAGCAGCTCGGAGATCTACAATGAGCAGTTCTTC. The V and J genes are TRBV11-2 and TRBJ2-1; D remains unclear. V shed 4 bases and J shed 3 bases, with 7 bases lying between them. CDR1 is SGHAT and CDR2 is FQNNGV in the germline V gene. This CDR3 is built from 13 residues.

The rearrangement uses TRBV4-1 and TRBJ2-5, with TRBD1 matching 9 bases. Germline-derived CDR1 and CDR2 are MGHRA and YSYEKL. This CDR3 has 15 residues. V lost 0 bases and J lost 3; bases outside the gene matches: 2. The CDR3, as DNA: TGCGCCAGCAGCCAAGACCGGACAGGGGAAGAGACCCAGTACTTC. It codes for CASSQDRTGEETQYF.

This chain uses TRBV4-3 with TRBJ1-6, with unresolved D. The CDR3 runs to 15 residues. V was trimmed by 0 bases and J by 6 bases, leaving 9 bases between them. Germline loops: CDR1 LGHNA, CDR2 YSLEER. The CDR3 is CASSQDGQVNSPLHF. The CDR3 coding sequence is TGCGCCAGCAGCCAAGACGGTCAGGTTAATTCACCCCTCCACTTT.